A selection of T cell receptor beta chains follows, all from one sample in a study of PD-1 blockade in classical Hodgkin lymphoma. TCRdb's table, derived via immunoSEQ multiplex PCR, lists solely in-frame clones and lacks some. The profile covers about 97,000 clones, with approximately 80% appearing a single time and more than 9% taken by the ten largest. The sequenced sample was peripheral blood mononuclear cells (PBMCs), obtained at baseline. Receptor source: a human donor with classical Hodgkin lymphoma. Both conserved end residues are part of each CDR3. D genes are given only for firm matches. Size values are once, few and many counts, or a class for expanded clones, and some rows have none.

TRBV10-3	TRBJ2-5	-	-	CAISESGAPETQYF	TGTGCCATCAGTGAGTCAGGGGCACCAGAGACCCAGTACTTC
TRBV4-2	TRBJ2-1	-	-	CASSLRNEQFF	TGTGCCAGCAGCCTTCGCAATGAGCAGTTCTTC
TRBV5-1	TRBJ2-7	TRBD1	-	CASSLAGQGIYEQYF	TGCGCCAGCAGCTTGGCTGGACAGGGGATTTACGAGCAGTACTTC
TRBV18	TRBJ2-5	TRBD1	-	CASSPPPGTGAETQYF	TGTGCCAGCTCACCACCCCCAGGGACAGGGGCAGAGACCCAGTACTTC
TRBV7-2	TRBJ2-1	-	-	CASSLAWAVSYNEQFF	TGTGCCAGCAGCTTAGCGTGGGCCGTCTCCTACAATGAGCAGTTCTTC
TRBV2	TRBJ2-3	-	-	CASRAGLSTDTQYF	TGTGCCAGCAGAGCAGGGCTTAGCACAGATACGCAGTATTTT
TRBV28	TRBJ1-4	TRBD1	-	CASSSVQGAGSEKLFF	TGTGCCAGCAGTTCAGTCCAGGGGGCAGGGAGTGAAAAACTGTTTTTT
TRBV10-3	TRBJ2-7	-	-	CAISEAGGGEQYF	TGTGCCATCAGTGAGGCAGGAGGGGGCGAGCAGTACTTC
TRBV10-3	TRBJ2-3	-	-	CAVASTDTQYF	TGTGCCGTAGCGAGCACAGATACGCAGTATTTT
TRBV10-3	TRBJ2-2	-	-	CAISYGGRSNTGELFF	TGTGCCATCAGCTACGGCGGCAGGTCGAACACCGGGGAGCTGTTTTTT
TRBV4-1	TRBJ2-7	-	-	CASSWGLLYEQYF	TGCGCCAGCAGCTGGGGGTTACTCTACGAGCAGTACTTC
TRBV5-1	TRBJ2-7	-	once	CASSLSPTYEQYF	TGCGCCAGCAGCTTGAGTCCGACCTACGAGCAGTACTTC
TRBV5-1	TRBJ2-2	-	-	CASSPSTGNTGELFF	TGCGCCAGCAGCCCATCGACAGGAAACACCGGGGAGCTGTTTTTT
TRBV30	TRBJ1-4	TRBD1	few	CAWRGQGGEKLFF	TGTGCCTGGCGGGGACAGGGTGGTGAAAAACTGTTTTTT
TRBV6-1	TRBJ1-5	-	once	CASSELVGGGQPQHF	TGTGCCAGCAGTGAATTGGTGGGGGGGGGTCAGCCCCAGCATTTT
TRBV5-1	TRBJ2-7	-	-	CATQRDVNYEQYF	TGCGCCACCCAACGGGATGTCAACTACGAGCAGTACTTC
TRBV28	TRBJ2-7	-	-	CASSEGGGEQYF	TGTGCCAGCAGCGAGGGGGGTGGGGAGCAGTACTTC
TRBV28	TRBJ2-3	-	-	CASRGSRRDTQYF	TGTGCCAGCAGGGGCAGCCGCCGGGATACGCAGTATTTT
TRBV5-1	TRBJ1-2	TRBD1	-	CASSLTGGRGYTF	TGCGCCAGCAGCTTGACAGGGGGCCGGGGCTACACCTTC
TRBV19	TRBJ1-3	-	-	CASSLASTRSGGNTIYF	TGTGCCAGTAGTCTCGCTTCCACGCGCTCAGGAGGAAACACCATATATTTT
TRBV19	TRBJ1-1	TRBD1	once	CASTENRGTEAFF	TGTGCCAGTACCGAAAACAGGGGCACTGAAGCTTTCTTT
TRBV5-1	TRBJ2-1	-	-	CASAGAHNEQFF	TGCGCCAGCGCCGGAGCCCACAATGAGCAGTTCTTC
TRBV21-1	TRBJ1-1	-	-	CASSNDREGNTEAFF	TGTGCCAGCAGCAACGACAGGGAGGGGAACACTGAAGCTTTCTTT
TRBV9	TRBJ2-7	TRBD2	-	CASSGSGSYEQYF	TGTGCCAGCAGCGGTAGCGGGAGCTACGAGCAGTACTTC
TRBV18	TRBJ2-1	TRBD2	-	CASSPNRLATGNEQFF	TGTGCCAGCTCACCTAACAGACTAGCCACTGGAAATGAGCAGTTCTTC
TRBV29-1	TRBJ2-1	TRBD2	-	CSVEVQREYNEQFF	TGCAGCGTTGAGGTCCAGCGGGAATACAATGAGCAGTTCTTC
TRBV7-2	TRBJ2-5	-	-	CASSFSSSYQETQYF	TGTGCCAGCAGCTTCTCCTCATCGTACCAAGAGACCCAGTACTTC
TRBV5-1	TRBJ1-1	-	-	CASSLAPGADTEAFF	TGCGCCAGCAGCTTGGCCCCGGGGGCGGACACTGAAGCTTTCTTT
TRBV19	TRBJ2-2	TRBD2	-	CASSIVLAGTGELFF	TGTGCCAGTAGTATAGTCCTAGCGGGTACCGGGGAGCTGTTTTTT
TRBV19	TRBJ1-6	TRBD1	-	CASTSERTGIVSPLHF	TGTGCCAGTACCTCGGAAAGGACAGGGATTGTTTCACCCCTCCACTTT